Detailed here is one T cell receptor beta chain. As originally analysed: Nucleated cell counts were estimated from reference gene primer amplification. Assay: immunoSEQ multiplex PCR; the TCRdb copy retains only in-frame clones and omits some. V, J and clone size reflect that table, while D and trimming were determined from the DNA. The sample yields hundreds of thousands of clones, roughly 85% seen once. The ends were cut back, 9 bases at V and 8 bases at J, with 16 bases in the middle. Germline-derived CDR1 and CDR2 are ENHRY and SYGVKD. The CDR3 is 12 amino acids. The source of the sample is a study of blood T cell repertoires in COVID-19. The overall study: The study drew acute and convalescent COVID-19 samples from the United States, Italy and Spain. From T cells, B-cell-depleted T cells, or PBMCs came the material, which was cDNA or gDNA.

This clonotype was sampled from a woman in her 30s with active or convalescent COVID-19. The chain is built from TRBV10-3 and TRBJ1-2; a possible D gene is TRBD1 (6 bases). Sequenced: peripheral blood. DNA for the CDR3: TGTGCCATTCTGGACAGTCCGGGGGGCTACACCTTC. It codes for CAILDSPGGYTF.